A selection of T cell receptor beta chains follows, all from one sample in a study of T-cell memory formation after mild COVID-19. TCRdb processed the 5' RACE reads anew with MiXCR; each CDR3 protein has one entry. The sample shows approximately 150,000 distinct CDR3 sequences, 15% to 20% of them seen only once. Material for sequencing was PBMCs or a T cell subset sorted from them (not recorded which). The receptors derive from an adult woman who had mild COVID-19 (a few samples of this study predate the infection). Cell type and time point are not known. CDR3s include the opening cysteine and the closing phenylalanine or tryptophan. The D gene is left open where the match is weak. Size tells how often a clone was seen (once, few, many) or the class of an expanded clone, and some rows leave it out.

V,D,J,size,CDR3,DNA
TRBV29-1,TRBD1,TRBJ2-3,many,CSVGPGQSTDTQYF,TGCAGCGTTGGGCCGGGACAGAGCACAGATACGCAGTATTTT
TRBV6-2/TRBV6-3,TRBD1,TRBJ2-7,-,CASSTGQGAMYEQYF,TGTGCCAGCAGCACCGGACAGGGGGCGATGTACGAGCAGTACTTC
TRBV20-1,TRBD1,TRBJ2-7,-,CSATDRVQQYF,TGCAGTGCTACAGACAGGGTCCAGCAGTACTTC
TRBV5-1,TRBD2,TRBJ2-1,few,CASRKAGGPSNEQFF,TGCGCCAGCAGGAAAGCGGGGGGTCCTTCCAATGAGCAGTTCTTC
TRBV20-1,-,TRBJ2-3,-,CSASISRPPDTQYF,TGCAGTGCTAGTATCAGCCGCCCCCCAGATACGCAGTATTTT
TRBV18,-,TRBJ2-3,-,CASSTDYSSTDTQYF,TGTGCCAGCTCAACGGACTATTCCAGCACAGATACGCAGTATTTT
TRBV7-9,-,TRBJ2-5,many,CASSRDLTETQYF,TGTGCCAGCAGCCGCGACTTGACGGAGACCCAGTACTTC
TRBV20-1,-,TRBJ1-1,few,CSASSGGRGAMNTEAFF,TGCAGTGCTAGCTCCGGGGGTAGGGGGGCCATGAACACTGAAGCTTTCTTT
TRBV20-1,-,TRBJ2-7,few,CSARGEPPSYEQYF,TGCAGTGCTAGAGGTGAACCGCCCTCCTACGAGCAGTACTTC
TRBV12-3/TRBV12-4,-,TRBJ1-1,-,CASTSPRNTEAFF,TGTGCCAGCACCTCGCCTCGGAACACTGAAGCTTTCTTT
TRBV19,-,TRBJ2-1,-,CASSRQSNEQFF,TGTGCCAGTAGTCGCCAAAGCAATGAGCAGTTCTTC
TRBV18,-,TRBJ2-3,-,CASSPPFGLGPTDTQYF,TGTGCCAGCTCACCACCGTTCGGGTTAGGACCCACAGATACGCAGTATTTT
TRBV29-1,TRBD1,TRBJ2-7,many,CSVTGKRDEQYF,TGCAGCGTGACAGGGAAACGGGACGAGCAGTACTTC
TRBV6-2/TRBV6-3,-,TRBJ2-7,-,CASSSQFHEQYF,TGTGCCAGCAGTTCTCAGTTCCACGAGCAGTACTTC
TRBV7-9,-,TRBJ2-3,few,CASSLLGRRDTQYF,TGTGCCAGCAGCTTACTAGGGCGAAGAGATACGCAGTATTTT
TRBV6-2/TRBV6-3,-,TRBJ2-1,-,CASSYSRGINEQFF,TGTGCCAGCAGTTACTCGAGAGGAATCAATGAGCAGTTCTTC
TRBV6-2/TRBV6-3,-,TRBJ2-1,-,CASSPVGARGSSYNEQFF,TGTGCCAGCAGTCCCGTCGGGGCTAGGGGGAGCTCCTACAATGAGCAGTTCTTC
TRBV7-9,-,TRBJ1-4,few,CASSLRATDREKLFF,TGTGCCAGCAGCTTACGCGCGACAGATCGAGAAAAACTGTTTTTT
TRBV7-9,TRBD1,TRBJ2-7,-,CASSLMGQTSYEQYF,TGTGCCAGCAGCTTAATGGGACAGACGTCCTACGAGCAGTACTTC
TRBV20-1,-,TRBJ2-1,-,CSARPSWDEQFF,TGCAGTGCCAGGCCTTCTTGGGATGAGCAGTTCTTC
TRBV12-3/TRBV12-4,-,TRBJ2-1,-,CASSFYQSLANEQFF,TGTGCCAGCAGTTTTTATCAATCCCTGGCGAATGAGCAGTTCTTC
TRBV7-9,TRBD1,TRBJ1-4,few,CASSLSVDRANEKLFF,TGTGCCAGCAGCTTGAGCGTGGACAGGGCTAATGAAAAACTGTTTTTT
TRBV12-3/TRBV12-4,TRBD2,TRBJ2-5,few,CASGRRERGLRETQYF,TGTGCCAGCGGTAGGAGGGAGCGGGGCCTTCGGGAGACCCAGTACTTC
TRBV18,TRBD1,TRBJ1-6,few,CASSPSDRSNSPLHF,TGTGCCAGCTCACCATCGGACAGGTCAAATTCACCCCTCCACTTT
TRBV12-3/TRBV12-4,TRBD2,TRBJ2-7,-,CASSRTSGRAVYEQYF,TGTGCCAGCAGCCGGACTAGCGGGAGGGCGGTCTACGAGCAGTACTTC
TRBV24-1,-,TRBJ2-1,-,CATSDLPPINEQFF,TGTGCCACCAGTGATTTGCCCCCGATCAATGAGCAGTTCTTC
TRBV7-2,-,TRBJ1-2,few,CASSLGGTRGYTF,TGTGCCAGCAGCTTGGGGGGGACGCGTGGCTACACCTTC
TRBV28,-,TRBJ1-1,-,CASSLMDEAFF,TGTGCCAGCAGTCTTATGGATGAAGCTTTCTTT